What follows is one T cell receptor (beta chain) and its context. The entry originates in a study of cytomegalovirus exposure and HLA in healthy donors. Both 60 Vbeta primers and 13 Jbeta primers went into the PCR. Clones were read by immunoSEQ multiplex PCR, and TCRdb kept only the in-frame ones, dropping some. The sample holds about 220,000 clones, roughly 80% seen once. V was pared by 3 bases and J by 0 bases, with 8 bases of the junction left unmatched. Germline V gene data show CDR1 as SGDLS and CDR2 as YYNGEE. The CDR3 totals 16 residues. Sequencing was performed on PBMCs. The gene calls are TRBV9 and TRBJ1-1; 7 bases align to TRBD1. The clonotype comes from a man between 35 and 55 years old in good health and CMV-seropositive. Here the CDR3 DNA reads TGTGCCAGCAGCGCCGGGGACAGACCAATGAACACTGAAGCTTTCTTT. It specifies CASSAGDRPMNTEAFF. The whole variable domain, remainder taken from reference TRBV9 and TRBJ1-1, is DSGVTQTPKHLITATGQRVTLRCSPRSGDLSVYWYQQSLDQGLQFLIQYYNGEERAKGNILERFSAQQFPDLHSELNLSSLELGDSALYFCASSAGDRPMNTEAFFGQGTRLTVV.